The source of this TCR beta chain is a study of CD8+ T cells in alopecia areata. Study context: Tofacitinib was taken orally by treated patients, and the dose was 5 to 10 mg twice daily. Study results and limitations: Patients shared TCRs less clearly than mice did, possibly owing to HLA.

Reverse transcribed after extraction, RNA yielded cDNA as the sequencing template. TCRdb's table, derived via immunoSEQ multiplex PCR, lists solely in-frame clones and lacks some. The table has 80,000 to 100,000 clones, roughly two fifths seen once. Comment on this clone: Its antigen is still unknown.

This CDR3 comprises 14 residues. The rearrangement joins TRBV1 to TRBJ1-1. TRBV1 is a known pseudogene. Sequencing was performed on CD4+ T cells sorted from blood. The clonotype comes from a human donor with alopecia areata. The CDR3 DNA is TGCACCAGCAGCCAAGTGAGGGCAGGGCCGGGGGCTTTCTTT. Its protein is CTSSQVRAGPGAFF.